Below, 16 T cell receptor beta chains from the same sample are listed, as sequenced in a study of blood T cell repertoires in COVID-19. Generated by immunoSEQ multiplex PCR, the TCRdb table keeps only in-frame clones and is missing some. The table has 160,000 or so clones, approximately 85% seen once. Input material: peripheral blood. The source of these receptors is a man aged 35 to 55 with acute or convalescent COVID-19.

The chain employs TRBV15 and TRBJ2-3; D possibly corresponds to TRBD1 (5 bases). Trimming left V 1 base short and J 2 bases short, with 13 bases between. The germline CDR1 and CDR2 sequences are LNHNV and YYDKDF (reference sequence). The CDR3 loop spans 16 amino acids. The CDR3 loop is CATSRVAQGPTDTQYF. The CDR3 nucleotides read TGTGCCACCAGCAGAGTCGCCCAGGGCCCCACAGATACGCAGTATTTT.

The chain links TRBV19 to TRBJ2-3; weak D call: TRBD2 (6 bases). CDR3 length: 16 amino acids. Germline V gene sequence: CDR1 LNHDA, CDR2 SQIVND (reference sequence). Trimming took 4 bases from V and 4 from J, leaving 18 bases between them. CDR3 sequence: CASSSGTAKGPDTQYF. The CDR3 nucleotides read TGTGCCAGTAGTAGCGGGACGGCTAAGGGTCCAGATACGCAGTATTTT.

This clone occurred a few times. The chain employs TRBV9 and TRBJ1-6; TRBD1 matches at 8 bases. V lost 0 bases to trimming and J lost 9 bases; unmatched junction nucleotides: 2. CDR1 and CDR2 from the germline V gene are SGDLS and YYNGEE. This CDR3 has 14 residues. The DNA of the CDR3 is TGTGCCAGCAGCGTAGAACAGGGGGTTTCACCCCTCCACTTT. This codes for CASSVEQGVSPLHF.

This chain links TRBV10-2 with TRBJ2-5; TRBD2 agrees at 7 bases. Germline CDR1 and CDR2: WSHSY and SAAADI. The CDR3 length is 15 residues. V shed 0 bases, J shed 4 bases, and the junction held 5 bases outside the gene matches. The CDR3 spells CASSESPGLGETQYF. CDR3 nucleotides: TGCGCCAGCAGTGAGTCGCCCGGACTAGGAGAGACCCAGTACTTC.

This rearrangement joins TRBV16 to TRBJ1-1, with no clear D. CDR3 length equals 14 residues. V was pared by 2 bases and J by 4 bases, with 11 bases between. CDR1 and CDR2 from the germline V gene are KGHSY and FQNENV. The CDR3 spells CASSQMWALTEAFF. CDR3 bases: TGTGCCAGCAGCCAAATGTGGGCTCTCACTGAAGCTTTCTTT.

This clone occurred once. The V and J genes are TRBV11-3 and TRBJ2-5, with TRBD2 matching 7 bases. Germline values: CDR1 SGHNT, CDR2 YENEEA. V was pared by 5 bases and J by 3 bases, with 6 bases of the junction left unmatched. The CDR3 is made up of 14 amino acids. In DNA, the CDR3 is TGTGCCAGCAGCCGGGGAGGGGCAGAAGAGACCCAGTACTTC. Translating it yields CASSRGGAEETQYF.

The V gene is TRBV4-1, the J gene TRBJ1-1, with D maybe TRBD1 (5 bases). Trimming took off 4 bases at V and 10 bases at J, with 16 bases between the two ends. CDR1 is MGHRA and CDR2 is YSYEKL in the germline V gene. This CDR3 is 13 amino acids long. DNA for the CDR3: TGCGCCAGCAGCCCCGCAGGGTCGGGGGGAGCTTTCTTT. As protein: CASSPAGSGGAFF.

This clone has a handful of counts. The CDR3: CASSVNRDSPLHF. The CDR3 nucleotides are TGCGCCAGCAGCGTTAACAGGGATTCACCCCTCCACTTT. The chain joins TRBV5-1 to TRBJ1-6, with D perhaps matching TRBD1 (6 bases). Germline loops: CDR1 SGHRS, CDR2 YFSETQ. The V and J ends lost 4 bases and 8 bases respectively, with 10 bases between them. CDR3 size: 13 residues.

The CDR3 coding sequence is TGTGCCAGCAGTTACTCACAGGACGTGCTCTATGGCTACACCTTC. Its protein is CASSYSQDVLYGYTF. The chain couples TRBV6-2 or TRBV6-3 to TRBJ1-2; a possible D gene is TRBD1 (5 bases). Trimming removed 0 bases from V and 4 bases from J, with 12 bases in between. CDR3 length equals 15 residues. Germline V gene data show CDR1 as MNHEY and CDR2 as SVGEGT.

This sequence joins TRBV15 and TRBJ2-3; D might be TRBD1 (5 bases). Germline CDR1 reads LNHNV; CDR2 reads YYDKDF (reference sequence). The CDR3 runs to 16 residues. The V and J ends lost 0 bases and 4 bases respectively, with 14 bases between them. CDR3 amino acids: CATSRDEQGGADTQYF. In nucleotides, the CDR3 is TGTGCCACCAGCAGAGACGAGCAGGGCGGTGCAGATACGCAGTATTTT.

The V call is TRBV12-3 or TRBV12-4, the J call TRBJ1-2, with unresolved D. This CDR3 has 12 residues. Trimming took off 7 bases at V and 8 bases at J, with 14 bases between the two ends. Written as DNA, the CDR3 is TGTGCCAGCAATGTGGGAGCGGGAGGCTACACCTTC. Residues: CASNVGAGGYTF.

CDR3 DNA sequence: TGTGCCAGCAGTGGGGACAGCTATGGCTACACCTTC. It specifies CASSGDSYGYTF. The chain links TRBV27 to TRBJ1-2; 7 bases line up with TRBD1. V lost 5 bases, J lost 4 bases, and 1 base stayed unmatched. The CDR3 sequence is 12 residues long. Germline V CDR1 and CDR2: MNHEY, SMNVEV (reference sequence).

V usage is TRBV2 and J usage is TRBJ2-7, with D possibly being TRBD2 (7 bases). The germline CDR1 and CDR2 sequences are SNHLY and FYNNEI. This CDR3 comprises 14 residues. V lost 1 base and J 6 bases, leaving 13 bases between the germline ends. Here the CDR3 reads CASSEGAGAREQYF. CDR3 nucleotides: TGTGCCAGCAGTGAAGGGGCGGGGGCTCGCGAGCAGTACTTC.

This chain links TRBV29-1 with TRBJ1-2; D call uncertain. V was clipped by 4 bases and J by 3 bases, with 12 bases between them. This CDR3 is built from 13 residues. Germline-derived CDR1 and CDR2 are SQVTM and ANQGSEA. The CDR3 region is CSVGRGGDYGYTF. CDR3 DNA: TGCAGCGTTGGTAGAGGTGGAGACTATGGCTACACCTTC.

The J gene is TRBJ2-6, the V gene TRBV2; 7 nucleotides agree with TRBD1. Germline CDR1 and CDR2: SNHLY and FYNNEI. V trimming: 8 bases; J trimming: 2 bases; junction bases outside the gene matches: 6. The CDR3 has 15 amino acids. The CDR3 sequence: CASSRGHAGANVLTF. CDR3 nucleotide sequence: TGTGCCAGCTCGAGGGGGCATGCTGGGGCCAACGTCCTGACTTTC.

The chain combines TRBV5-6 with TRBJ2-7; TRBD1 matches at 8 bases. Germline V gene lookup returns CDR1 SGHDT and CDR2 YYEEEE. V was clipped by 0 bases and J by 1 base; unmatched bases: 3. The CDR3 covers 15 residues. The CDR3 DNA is TGTGCCAGCAGCTTGGTTGGGACAGGTTCCTACGAGCAGTACTTC. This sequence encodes CASSLVGTGSYEQYF.